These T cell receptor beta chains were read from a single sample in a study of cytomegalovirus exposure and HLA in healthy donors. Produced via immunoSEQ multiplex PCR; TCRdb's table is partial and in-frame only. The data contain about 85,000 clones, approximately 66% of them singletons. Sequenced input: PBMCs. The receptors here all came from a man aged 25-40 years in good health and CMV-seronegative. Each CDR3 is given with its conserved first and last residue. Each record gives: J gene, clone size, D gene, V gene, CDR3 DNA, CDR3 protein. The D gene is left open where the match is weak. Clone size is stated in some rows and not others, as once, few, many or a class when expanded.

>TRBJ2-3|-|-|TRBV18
TGTGCCAGCTCACCCCGGCAGGGCACTAGCACAGATACGCAGTATTTT
CASSPRQGTSTDTQYF
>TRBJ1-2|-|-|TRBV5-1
TGCGCCAGCAGCATTGGAGGGAATGAGGTTGGCTACACCTTC
CASSIGGNEVGYTF
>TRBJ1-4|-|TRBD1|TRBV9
TGTGCCAGCAGCGTAGGACAGGGTGTTGATGAAAAACTGTTTTTT
CASSVGQGVDEKLFF
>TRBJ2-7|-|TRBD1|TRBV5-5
TGTGCCAGCAGCCCGGGACAGGGGGCCTCCTACGAGCAGTACTTC
CASSPGQGASYEQYF
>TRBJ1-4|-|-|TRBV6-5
TGTGCCAGCAGCGACTGGAGAGAAAAACTGTTTTTT
CASSDWREKLFF
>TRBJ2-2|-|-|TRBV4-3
TGCGCCAGCAGCCAAGATTTGACAGCGAACACCGGGGAGCTGTTTTTT
CASSQDLTANTGELFF
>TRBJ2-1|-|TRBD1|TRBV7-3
TGTGCCAGCAGCTTTGCTGCCGGGACAGGGGGCCACAATGAGCAGTTCTTC
CASSFAAGTGGHNEQFF
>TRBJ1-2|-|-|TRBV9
TGTGCCAGCAGCCCTCGATGGAACAGTCTATACTATGGCTACACCTTC
CASSPRWNSLYYGYTF
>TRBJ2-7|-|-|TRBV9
TGTGCCAGCAGCTCCTCAGGGTACGAGCAGTACTTC
CASSSSGYEQYF
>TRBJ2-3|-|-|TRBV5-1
TGCGCCAGCAGCTTGGATCGCGGCACAGATACGCAGTATTTT
CASSLDRGTDTQYF
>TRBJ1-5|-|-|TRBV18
TGTGCCAGCTCAACCCACAGGGATCAGCCCCAGCATTTT
CASSTHRDQPQHF
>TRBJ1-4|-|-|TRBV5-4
TGTGCCAGCAGCTTGGAAGGGAGGGAAAAACTGTTTTTT
CASSLEGREKLFF
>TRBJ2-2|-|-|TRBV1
TGCACCAGCAGCCAAGAAACCAGAGGGCGGGAGCTGTTTTTT
CTSSQETRGRELFF
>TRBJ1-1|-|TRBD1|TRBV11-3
TGTGCCAGCAGAAAGGACAGGGGCACTGAAGCTTTCTTT
CASRKDRGTEAFF
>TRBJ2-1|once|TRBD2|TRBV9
TGTGCCAGCAGCGTAGACCTAGCGGGGGGCAATGAGCAGTTCTTC
CASSVDLAGGNEQFF
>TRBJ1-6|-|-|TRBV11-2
TGTGCCAGCAGCTTAGTCTCCCCGGGGCAGGGGAATTCACCCCTCCACTTT
CASSLVSPGQGNSPLHF
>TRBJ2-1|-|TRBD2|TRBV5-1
TGCGCCAGCACCTTAGCGGGGGACAGCTCCTACAATGAGCAGTTCTTC
CASTLAGDSSYNEQFF
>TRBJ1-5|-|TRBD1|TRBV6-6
TGTGCCAGCAGGCAAGGACAGGCGGGTCAGCCCCAGCATTTT
CASRQGQAGQPQHF